This T cell receptor beta chain is from a study of cytomegalovirus exposure and HLA in healthy donors. The germline CDR1 and CDR2 sequences are SGHTA and FQGNSA. This CDR3 region has 15 residues. The ends lost 5 bases at V and 5 bases at J; junction bases unmatched: 12. The sample holds a few counts of this clone. PCR employed 60 Vbeta and 13 Jbeta primers. Profiled with immunoSEQ multiplex PCR; TCRdb holds only in-frame clones, not every one. Here the sample spans 100,000 or so clones, about an eighth being singletons. The rearrangement uses TRBV7-2 and TRBJ2-7; 7 nucleotides agree with TRBD1. Sequenced material: PBMCs. This sequence originates from a man aged 40-49 years in good health and CMV-seropositive. The CDR3 nucleotides are TGTGCCAGCAGCCCAAGGGTGAGGGGGCGTGACGAGCAGTACTTC. Residues: CASSPRVRGRDEQYF.